In this sample, the clone carrying this T cell receptor (beta chain) turned up many times. No antigen is known for it. The data were obtained in a study of T cells in Graves' hyperthyroidism and ophthalmopathy. Background on the study: The authors collected peripheral blood at initial diagnosis, before any treatment.

TCR beta CDR3 region amplification was performed from RNA transcripts. HTBI primers were the set used in a first-round RT-PCR of the TCR CDR3. A single record per CDR3 protein comes from TCRdb applying MiXCR to the multiplex PCR reads. The sample records 200,000 to 250,000 distinct CDR3 sequences, 16% being singletons. Study-level results: The majority of expanded thyroid clonotypes above 0.001 also appeared in blood.

CDR1 and CDR2 from the germline V gene are MDHEN and SYDVKM. The V end was cut by 1 base, the J end by 0 bases, with 10 bases between. The CDR3 length is 15 residues. Material for sequencing was blood. V is TRBV28 and J is TRBJ2-7; D remains unclear. This receptor was taken from a young woman with Graves' ophthalmopathy. Here the CDR3 reads CASSLYGTSSYEQYF. The DNA for the CDR3 is TGTGCCAGCAGTTTATACGGAACAAGCTCCTACGAGCAGTACTTC.